This TCR beta chain was profiled in a study of cytomegalovirus exposure and HLA in healthy donors. On the study more broadly: T cells numbering around 200 million yielded fewer than 140 million unique TCR beta sequences in an earlier analysis.

Primers for the PCR totalled 60 Vbeta and 13 Jbeta. TCRdb's copy holds only in-frame clones and misses some; the assay was immunoSEQ multiplex PCR. The table lists 120,000 or so clones, roughly a sixth of them singletons, with roughly 2.7% in the top ten. This clone came up a few times. Germline CDR1 SGHAT, CDR2 FQDESV (reference sequence). The CDR3 is made up of 13 amino acids. Trimming stripped 5 bases from V and 4 bases from J, with 11 bases between. This rearrangement joins TRBV11-1 to TRBJ1-2; no definite D call. The source material was PBMCs. The clonotype comes from a female donor in good health and CMV-seropositive. CDR3 in DNA: TGTGCCAGCAGCCCAGCAGGCCTCTATGGCTACACCTTC. Protein sequence: CASSPAGLYGYTF.